This T cell receptor (beta chain) came from a study of shared clonotypes between healthy human individuals. In the study overall: Three CD4 naive, three CD4 memory, two CD8 naive and one CD8 memory plate were used per donor.

Data came from immunoSEQ multiplex PCR; TCRdb stores just in-frame clones and leaves some out. The table has some 1,900,000 clones, 85% to 95% seen once. The CDR3 loop spans 14 amino acids. Trimming at V came to 4 bases and at J to 7 bases, leaving 2 bases not matched to a gene. Germline-derived CDR1 and CDR2 are MNHEY and SMNVEV (reference sequence). CD45RO-negative, CCR7-selected cells formed the naive CD8 fraction, which excluded terminally differentiated effector memory CD45RA+ cells. This clone was detected once. This clonotype was obtained from a man aged 18 to 29 in good health. The chain is built from TRBV27 and TRBJ2-1; 12 bases match TRBD1. Sequencing used naive CD8+ T cells sorted from blood. The CDR3 DNA is TGTGCCAGCAGTTGGGGACAGGGGGCGAATGAGCAGTTCTTC. Translating gives CASSWGQGANEQFF.